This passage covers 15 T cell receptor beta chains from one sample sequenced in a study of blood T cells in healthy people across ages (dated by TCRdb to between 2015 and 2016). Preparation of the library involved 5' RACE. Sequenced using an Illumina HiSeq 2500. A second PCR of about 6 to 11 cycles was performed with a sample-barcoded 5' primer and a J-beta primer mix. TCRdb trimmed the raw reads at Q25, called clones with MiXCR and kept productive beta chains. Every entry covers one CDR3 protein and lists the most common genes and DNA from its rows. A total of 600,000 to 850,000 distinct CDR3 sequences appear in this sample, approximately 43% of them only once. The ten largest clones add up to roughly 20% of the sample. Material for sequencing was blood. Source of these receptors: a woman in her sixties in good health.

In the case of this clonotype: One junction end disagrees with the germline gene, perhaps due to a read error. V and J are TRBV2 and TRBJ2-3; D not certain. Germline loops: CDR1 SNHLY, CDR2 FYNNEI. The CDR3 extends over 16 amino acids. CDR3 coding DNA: TGTGCCAGCAGTGAACCCCCGGGTCTGTCAGCAGATGCGCAGTATTTT. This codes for CASSEPPGLSADAQYF.

The CDR3 sequence: CASSQSPNQETQYF. Written as DNA, the CDR3 is TGTGCCAGCAGCCAATCCCCCAATCAAGAGACCCAGTACTTC. The chain links TRBV3-1 to TRBJ2-5; no definite D call. Germline assignment: CDR1 LGHDT and CDR2 YNNKEL (reference sequence). The CDR3 totals 14 residues. The V and J ends lost 2 bases and 2 bases respectively, with 9 bases between them.

The CDR3 region is CASSLAQGGATDTQYF. The CDR3 region has the DNA TGCGCCAGCAGCTTGGCTCAGGGAGGAGCCACAGATACGCAGTATTTT. This chain connects TRBV5-1 to TRBJ2-3; D might be TRBD2 (6 bases). CDR1 is SGHRS and CDR2 is YFSETQ in the germline V gene. Trimming cost V 0 bases and J 2 bases, with 13 bases left between them. The CDR3 is 16 amino acids.

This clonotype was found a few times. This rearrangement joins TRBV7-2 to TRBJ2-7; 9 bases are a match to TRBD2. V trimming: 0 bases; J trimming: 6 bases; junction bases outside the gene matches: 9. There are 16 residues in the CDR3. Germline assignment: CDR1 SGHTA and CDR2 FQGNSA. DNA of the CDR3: TGTGCCAGCAGCTTAGCGATGGTAGCGGGAGTATCCGAGCAGTACTTC. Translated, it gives CASSLAMVAGVSEQYF.

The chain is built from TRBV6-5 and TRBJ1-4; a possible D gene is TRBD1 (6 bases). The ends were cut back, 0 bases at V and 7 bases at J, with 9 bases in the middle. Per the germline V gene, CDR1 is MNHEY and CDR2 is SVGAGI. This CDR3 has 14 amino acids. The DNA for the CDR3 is TGTGCCAGCAGTTACTCTTACAGGGTTGAAAAACTGTTTTTT. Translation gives CASSYSYRVEKLFF.

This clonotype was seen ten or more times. CDR3 protein: CAISGFENTEAFF. As DNA, the CDR3 is TGTGCCATCAGTGGGTTTGAGAACACTGAAGCTTTCTTT. V and J are TRBV10-3 and TRBJ1-1; no clear D. Trimming shortened V by 4 bases and J by 1 base, and 7 bases separated the two germline ends. Germline-derived CDR1 and CDR2 are ENHRY and SYGVKD. The CDR3 is 13 residues long.

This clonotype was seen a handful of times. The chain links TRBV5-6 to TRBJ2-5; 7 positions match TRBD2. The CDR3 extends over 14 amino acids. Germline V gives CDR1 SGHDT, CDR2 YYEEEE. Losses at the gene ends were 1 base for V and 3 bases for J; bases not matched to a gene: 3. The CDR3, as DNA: TGTGCCAGCAGCTTGTGGGGGGGGGAAGAGACCCAGTACTTC. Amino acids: CASSLWGGEETQYF.

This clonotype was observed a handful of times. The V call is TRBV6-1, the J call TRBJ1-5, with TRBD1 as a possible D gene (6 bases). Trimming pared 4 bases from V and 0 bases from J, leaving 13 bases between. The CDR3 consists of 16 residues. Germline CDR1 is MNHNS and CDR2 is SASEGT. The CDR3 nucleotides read TGTGCCAGCAGTGGGGTTGGACAGACTAGCAATCAGCCCCAGCATTTT. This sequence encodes CASSGVGQTSNQPQHF.

CDR3 DNA sequence: TGTGCCAGCAGAACTCAAGCGGGAGAGACCCAGTACTTC. It yields the protein CASRTQAGETQYF. The chain combines TRBV6-2 or TRBV6-3 with TRBJ2-5; D is perhaps TRBD2 (6 bases). Germline CDR1 MNHEY, CDR2 SVGEGT. The V end was cut by 6 bases, the J end by 4 bases, with 12 bases between. The CDR3 runs 13 residues.

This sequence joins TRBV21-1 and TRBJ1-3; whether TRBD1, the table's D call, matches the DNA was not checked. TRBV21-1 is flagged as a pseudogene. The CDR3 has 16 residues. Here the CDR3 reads CASSTRTGQTGNTIYF. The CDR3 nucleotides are TGTGCCAGCAGCACCCGGACAGGGCAGACCGGAAACACCATATATTTT.

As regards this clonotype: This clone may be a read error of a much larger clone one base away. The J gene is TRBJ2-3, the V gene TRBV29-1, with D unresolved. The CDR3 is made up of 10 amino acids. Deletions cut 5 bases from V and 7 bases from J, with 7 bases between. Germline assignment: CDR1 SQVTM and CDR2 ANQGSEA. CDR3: CSVRVNTQYF. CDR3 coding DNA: TGCAGCGTTCGCGTGAATACGCAGTATTTT.

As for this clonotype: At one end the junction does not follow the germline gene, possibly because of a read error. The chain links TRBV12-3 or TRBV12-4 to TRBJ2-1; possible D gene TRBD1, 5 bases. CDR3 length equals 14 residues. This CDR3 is CASSSAASRDEQIF. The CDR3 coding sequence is TGTGCCAGCAGTTCGGCCGCCTCCAGGGATGAGCAGATCTTC.

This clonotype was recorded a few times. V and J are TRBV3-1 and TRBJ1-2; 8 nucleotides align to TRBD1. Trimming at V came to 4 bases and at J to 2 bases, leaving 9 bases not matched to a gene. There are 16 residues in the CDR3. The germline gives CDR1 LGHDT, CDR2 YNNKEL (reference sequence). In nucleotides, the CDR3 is TGTGCCAGCAGCCCGGCGGGGGGACAGGCGAACTATGGCTACACCTTC. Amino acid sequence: CASSPAGGQANYGYTF.

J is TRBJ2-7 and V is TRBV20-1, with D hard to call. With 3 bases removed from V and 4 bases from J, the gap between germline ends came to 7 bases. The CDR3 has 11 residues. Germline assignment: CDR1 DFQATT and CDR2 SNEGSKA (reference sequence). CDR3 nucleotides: TGCAGTGCTAGTACTGAATACGAGCAGTACTTC. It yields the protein CSASTEYEQYF.

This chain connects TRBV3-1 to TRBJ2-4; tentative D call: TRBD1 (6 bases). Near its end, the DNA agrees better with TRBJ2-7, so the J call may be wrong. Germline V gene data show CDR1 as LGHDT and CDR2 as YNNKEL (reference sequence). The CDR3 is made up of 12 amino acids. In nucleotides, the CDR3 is TGTGCCAGCGGGGGCTATGGAGACGAGCAGTACTTC. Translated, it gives CASGGYGDEQYF.